Given below is one T cell receptor (beta chain) in context. These data originate in a study of shared clonotypes between healthy human individuals. V lost 4 bases and J 3 bases, leaving 10 bases between the germline ends. Per germline, CDR1 SGHDN and CDR2 FVKESK. The CDR3 runs to 14 residues. Repertoires were generated with immunoSEQ multiplex PCR, while TCRdb's copy carries only in-frame clones and drops some. The sample holds fewer than 850,000 clones, 90% seen once. Source material: memory CD8+ T cells from PBMCs. Subset noted: CD45RO+ cells pooled with CCR7-negative TemRA cells. This clonotype was sampled from a man aged 18 to 30 in good health. Some clones in this sample may be carry-over from other donors' samples. The gene calls are TRBV14 and TRBJ2-1; D remains unclear. CDR3 amino acids: CASSPRRNYNEQFF. CDR3 sequence (DNA): TGTGCCAGCAGCCCGAGACGGAACTACAATGAGCAGTTCTTC.